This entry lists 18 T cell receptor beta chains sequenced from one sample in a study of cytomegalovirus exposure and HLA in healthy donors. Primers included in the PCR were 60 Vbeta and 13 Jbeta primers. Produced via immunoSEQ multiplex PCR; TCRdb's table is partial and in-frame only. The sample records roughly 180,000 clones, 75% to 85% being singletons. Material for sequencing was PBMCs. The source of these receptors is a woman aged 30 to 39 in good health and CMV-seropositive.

The DNA of the CDR3 is TGCGCCAGCCAACCGGGACTTTCCTTCACAGATACGCAGTATTTT. This encodes CASQPGLSFTDTQYF. The chain carries TRBV5-1 and TRBJ2-3, with D perhaps TRBD2 (6 bases). CDR1 is SGHRS, CDR2 YFSETQ, per germline. The CDR3 extends over 15 amino acids. Trimming removed 7 bases at V and 2 bases at J, with 17 bases between.

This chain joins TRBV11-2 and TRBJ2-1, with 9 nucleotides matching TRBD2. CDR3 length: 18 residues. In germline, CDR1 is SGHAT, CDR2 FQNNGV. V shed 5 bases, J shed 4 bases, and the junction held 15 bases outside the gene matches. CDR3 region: CASSRVPPGTSTYNEQFF. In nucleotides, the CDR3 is TGTGCCAGCAGCCGAGTTCCCCCCGGGACTAGCACTTACAATGAGCAGTTCTTC. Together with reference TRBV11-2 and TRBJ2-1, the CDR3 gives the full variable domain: EAGVAQSPRYKIIEKRQSVAFWCNPISGHATLYWYQQILGQGPKLLIQFQNNGVVDDSQLPKDRFSAERLKGVDSTLKIQPAKLEDSAVYLCASSRVPPGTSTYNEQFFGPGTRLTVL.

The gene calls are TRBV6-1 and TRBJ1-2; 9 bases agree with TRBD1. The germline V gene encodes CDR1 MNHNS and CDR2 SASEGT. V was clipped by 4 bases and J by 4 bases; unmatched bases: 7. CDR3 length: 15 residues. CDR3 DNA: TGTGCCAGCAGTGGCGGGACAGGGTGGGGCTATGGCTACACCTTC. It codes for CASSGGTGWGYGYTF.

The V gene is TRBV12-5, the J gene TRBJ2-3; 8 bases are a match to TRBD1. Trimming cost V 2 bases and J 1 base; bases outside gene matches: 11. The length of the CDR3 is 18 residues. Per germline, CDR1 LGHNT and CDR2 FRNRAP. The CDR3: CASGLTRTGGLRTDTQYF. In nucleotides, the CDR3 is TGTGCTAGTGGTTTGACTCGTACAGGGGGTCTGCGCACAGATACGCAGTATTTT.

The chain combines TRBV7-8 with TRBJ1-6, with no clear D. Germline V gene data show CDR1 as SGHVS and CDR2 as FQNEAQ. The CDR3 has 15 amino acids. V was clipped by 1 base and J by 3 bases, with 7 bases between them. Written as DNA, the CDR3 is TGTGCCAGCAGCTTAGTAGCGGACTATAATTCACCCCTCCACTTT. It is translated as CASSLVADYNSPLHF.

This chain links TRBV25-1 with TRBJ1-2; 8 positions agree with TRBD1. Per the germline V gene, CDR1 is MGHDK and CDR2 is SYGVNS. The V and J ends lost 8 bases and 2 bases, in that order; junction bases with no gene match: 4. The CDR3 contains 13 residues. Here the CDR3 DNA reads TGTGCCAGCGGCCGGACAGGGAACTATGGCTACACCTTC. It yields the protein CASGRTGNYGYTF.

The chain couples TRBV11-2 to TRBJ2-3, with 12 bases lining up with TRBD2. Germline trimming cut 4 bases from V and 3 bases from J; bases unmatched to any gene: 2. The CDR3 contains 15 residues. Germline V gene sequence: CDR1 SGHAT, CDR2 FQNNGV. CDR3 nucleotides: TGTGCCAGCAGCTCTAGCGGGGGGGCGACAGATACGCAGTATTTT. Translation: CASSSSGGATDTQYF.

Here the CDR3 reads CASSASGQGDGYTF. The DNA for the CDR3 is TGTGCCAGCAGTGCTTCGGGACAGGGTGATGGCTACACCTTC. The gene calls are TRBV2 and TRBJ1-2; 9 nucleotides agree with TRBD1. J gave up 6 bases and V 4 bases, and 6 bases lay outside the gene matches. The germline V gene has CDR1 SNHLY and CDR2 FYNNEI. The CDR3 is 14 amino acids. Full variable domain (outside the CDR3, taken from reference TRBV2 and TRBJ1-2): EPEVTQTPSHQVTQMGQEVILRCVPISNHLYFYWYRQILGQKVEFLVSFYNNEISEKSEIFDDQFSVERPDGSNFTLKIRSTKLEDSAMYFCASSASGQGDGYTFGSGTRLTVV.

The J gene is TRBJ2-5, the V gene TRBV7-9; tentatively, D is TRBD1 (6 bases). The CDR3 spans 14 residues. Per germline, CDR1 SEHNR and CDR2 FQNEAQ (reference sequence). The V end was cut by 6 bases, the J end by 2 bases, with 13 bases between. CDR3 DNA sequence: TGTGCCAGCAGACCAACAGGGATGCAAGAGACCCAGTACTTC. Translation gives CASRPTGMQETQYF.

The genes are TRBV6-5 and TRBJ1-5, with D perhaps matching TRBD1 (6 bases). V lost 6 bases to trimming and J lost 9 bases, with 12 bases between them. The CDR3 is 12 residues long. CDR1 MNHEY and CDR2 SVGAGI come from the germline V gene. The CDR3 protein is CASRAGDPPQHF. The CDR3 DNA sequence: TGTGCCAGCAGGGCAGGGGATCCGCCCCAGCATTTT.

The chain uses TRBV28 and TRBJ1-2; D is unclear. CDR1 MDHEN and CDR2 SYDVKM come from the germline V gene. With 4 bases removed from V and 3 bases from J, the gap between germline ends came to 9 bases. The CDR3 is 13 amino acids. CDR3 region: CASSSRGDYGYTF. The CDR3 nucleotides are TGTGCCAGCAGTTCGCGGGGAGACTATGGCTACACCTTC.

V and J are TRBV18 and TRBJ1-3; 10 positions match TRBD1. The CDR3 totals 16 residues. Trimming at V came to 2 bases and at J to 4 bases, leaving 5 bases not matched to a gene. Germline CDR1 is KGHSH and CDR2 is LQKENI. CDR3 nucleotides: TGTGCCAGCTCACCAGAGACAGGGGGCGGAGGAAACACCATATATTTT. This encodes CASSPETGGGGNTIYF.

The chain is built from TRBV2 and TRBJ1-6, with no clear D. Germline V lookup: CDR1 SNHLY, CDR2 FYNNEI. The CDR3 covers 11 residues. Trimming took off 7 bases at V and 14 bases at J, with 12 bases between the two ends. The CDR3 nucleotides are TGTGCCAGCAATTTCGGAGCGGCCCTCCACTTT. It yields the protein CASNFGAALHF.

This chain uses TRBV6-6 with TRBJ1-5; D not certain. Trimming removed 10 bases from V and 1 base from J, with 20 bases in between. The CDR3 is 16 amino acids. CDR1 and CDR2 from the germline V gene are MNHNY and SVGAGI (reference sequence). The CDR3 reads CATLVTPGGSNQPQHF. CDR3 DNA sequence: TGTGCCACCCTAGTTACCCCAGGAGGAAGCAATCAGCCCCAGCATTTT.

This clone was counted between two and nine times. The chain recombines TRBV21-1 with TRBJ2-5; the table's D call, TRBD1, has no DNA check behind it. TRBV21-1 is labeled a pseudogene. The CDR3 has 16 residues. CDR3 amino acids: CASSKCNPGQQETQYF. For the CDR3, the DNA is TGTGCCAGCAGCAAATGCAATCCGGGACAGCAAGAGACCCAGTACTTC.

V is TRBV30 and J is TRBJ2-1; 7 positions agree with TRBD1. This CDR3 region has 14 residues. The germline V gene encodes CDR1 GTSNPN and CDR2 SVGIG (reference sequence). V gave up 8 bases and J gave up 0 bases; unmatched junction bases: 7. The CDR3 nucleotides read TGTGCCAGACGGACAGGAACCTCCTACAATGAGCAGTTCTTC. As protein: CARRTGTSYNEQFF.

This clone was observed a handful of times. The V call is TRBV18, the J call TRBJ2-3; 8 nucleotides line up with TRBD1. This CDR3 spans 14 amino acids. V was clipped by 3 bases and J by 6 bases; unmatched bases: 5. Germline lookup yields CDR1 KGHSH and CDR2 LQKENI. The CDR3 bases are TGTGCCAGCTCACCCTCAGGGGGCGAGGATACGCAGTATTTT. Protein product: CASSPSGGEDTQYF.

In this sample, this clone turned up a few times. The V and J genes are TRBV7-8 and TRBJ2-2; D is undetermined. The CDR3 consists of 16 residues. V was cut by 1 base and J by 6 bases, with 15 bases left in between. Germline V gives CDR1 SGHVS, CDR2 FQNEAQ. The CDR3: CASSLVLGPRAGELFF. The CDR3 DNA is TGTGCCAGCAGCTTAGTGTTGGGCCCGCGCGCCGGGGAGCTGTTTTTT.